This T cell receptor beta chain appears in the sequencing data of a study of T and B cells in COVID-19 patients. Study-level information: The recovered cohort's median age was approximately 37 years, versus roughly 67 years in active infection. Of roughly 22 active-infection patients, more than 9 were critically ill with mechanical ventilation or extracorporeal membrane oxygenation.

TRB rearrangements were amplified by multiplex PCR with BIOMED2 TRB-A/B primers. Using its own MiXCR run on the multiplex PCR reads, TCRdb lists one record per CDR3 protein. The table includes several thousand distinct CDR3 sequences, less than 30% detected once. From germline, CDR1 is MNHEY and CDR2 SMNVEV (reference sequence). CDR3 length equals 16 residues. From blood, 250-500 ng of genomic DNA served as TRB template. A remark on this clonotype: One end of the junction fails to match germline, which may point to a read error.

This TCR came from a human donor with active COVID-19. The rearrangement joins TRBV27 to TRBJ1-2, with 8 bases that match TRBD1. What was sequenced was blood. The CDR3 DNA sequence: TGTGCCAGCAGTTTATCGCGGACAGGGTTTAACTATGGCTTCACCTTC. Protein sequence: CASSLSRTGFNYGFTF.